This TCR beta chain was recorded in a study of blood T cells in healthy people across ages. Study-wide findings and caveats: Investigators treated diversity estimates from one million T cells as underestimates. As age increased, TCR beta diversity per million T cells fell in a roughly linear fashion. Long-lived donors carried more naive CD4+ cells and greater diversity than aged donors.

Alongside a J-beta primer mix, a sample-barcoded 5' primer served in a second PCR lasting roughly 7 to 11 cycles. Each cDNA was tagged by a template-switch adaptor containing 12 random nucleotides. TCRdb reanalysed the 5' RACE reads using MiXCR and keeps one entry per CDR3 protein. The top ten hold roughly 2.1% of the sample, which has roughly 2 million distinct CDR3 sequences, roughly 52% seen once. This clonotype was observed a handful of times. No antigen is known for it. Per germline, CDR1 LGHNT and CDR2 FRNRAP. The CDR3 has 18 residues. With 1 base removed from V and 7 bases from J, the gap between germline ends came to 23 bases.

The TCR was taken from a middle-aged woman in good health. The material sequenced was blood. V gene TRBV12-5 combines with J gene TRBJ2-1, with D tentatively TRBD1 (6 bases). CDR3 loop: CASGLGRSGVRFENEQFF. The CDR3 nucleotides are TGTGCTAGTGGTTTGGGACGGTCAGGGGTGAGGTTCGAGAATGAGCAGTTCTTC. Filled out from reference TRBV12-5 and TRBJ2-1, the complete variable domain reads DARVTQTPRHKVTEMGQEVTMRCQPILGHNTVFWYRQTMMQGLELLAYFRNRAPLDDSGMPKDRFSAEMPDATLATLKIQPSEPRDSAVYFCASGLGRSGVRFENEQFFGPGTRLTVL.